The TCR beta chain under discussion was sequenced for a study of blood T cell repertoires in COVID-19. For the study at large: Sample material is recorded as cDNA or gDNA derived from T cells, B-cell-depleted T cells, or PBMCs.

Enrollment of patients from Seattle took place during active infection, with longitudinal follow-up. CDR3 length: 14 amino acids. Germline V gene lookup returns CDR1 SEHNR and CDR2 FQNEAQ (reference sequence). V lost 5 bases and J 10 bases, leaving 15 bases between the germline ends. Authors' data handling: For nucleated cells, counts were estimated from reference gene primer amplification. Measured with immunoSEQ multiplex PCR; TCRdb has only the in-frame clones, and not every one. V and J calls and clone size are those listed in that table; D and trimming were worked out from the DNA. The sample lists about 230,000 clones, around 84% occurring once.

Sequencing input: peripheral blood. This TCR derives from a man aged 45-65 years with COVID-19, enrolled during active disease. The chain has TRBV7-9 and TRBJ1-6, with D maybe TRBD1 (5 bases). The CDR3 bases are TGTGCCAGCAGCCCGACAGAACTTAACTCACCCCTCCACTTT. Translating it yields CASSPTELNSPLHF.